This T cell receptor beta chain was captured by sequencing in a study of T cell responses to AZD1222 COVID-19 vaccine. Measured with immunoSEQ multiplex PCR; TCRdb has only the in-frame clones, and not every one. Among 60,000 to 75,000 clones, about 89% were seen once, and the ten largest hold roughly 30%. The V end was cut by 7 bases, the J end by 1 base, with 10 bases between. The CDR3 runs to 12 residues. Germline CDR1 is SQVTM and CDR2 is ANQGSEA. Specimen: peripheral blood, collected 28 days after the second AZD1222 dose. The receptor comes from an adult who received the AZD1222 COVID-19 vaccine. J is TRBJ1-1 and V is TRBV29-1; the D is unclear. The CDR3 protein is CSGRDPNTEAFF. CDR3 coding DNA: TGCAGCGGCCGCGATCCGAACACTGAAGCTTTCTTT.